This entry is about one T cell receptor beta chain. Its antigen is undetermined. The data were taken from a study of cytomegalovirus exposure and HLA in healthy donors. Primers included in the PCR were 60 Vbeta and 13 Jbeta primers. TCRdb's table, derived via immunoSEQ multiplex PCR, lists solely in-frame clones and lacks some. The sample yields about 140,000 clones, 82% seen once. Germline V gene data show CDR1 as MNHEY and CDR2 as SMNVEV (reference sequence). With 6 bases clipped from V and 7 bases from J, the junction kept 11 bases outside the gene matches. The CDR3 has 14 residues. Notes on the study in general: Later work associated over 15,000 TCR beta sequences with HLA alleles at 0.05 false discovery rate. The study assumed roughly uniform donor sequencing depth for presence/absence analyses.

Sequenced: PBMCs. This chain uses TRBV27 with TRBJ2-7; 8 bases are a match to TRBD2. This clonotype was sampled from a middle-aged woman in good health and CMV-seronegative. The CDR3 protein is CASSLWTSFREQYF. In DNA, the CDR3 is TGTGCCAGCAGCCTATGGACTAGCTTTAGGGAGCAGTACTTC.